This T cell receptor beta chain was captured by sequencing in a study of metastatic and nonmetastatic thyroid tumors. Study-level information: A comparison of repertoires was made across blood and tumor or nodule tissue from malignant and benign thyroid patients.

This clone was counted many times. What it binds is unknown. General observations from the study: Versus benign nodules, malignant thyroid tumors reportedly had significantly higher TCR beta diversity, in blood and tumor.

CDR3 size: 14 residues. Germline CDR1 and CDR2: SQVTM and ANQGSEA. V was clipped by 5 bases and J by 7 bases; unmatched bases: 9. Original methodology: Using the CDR3 differences seen across clinicopathological groups, the authors built a distant-metastasis classifier for papillary thyroid cancer, which was meant to discriminate distant-metastatic patients. TCRdb redid the clone calls on the PCR reads using MiXCR. In this record, the V and J calls reflect TCRdb's handling and not the investigators' own analysis. The table records about 20,000 clones, 13% to 15% of them present only once. Patients were all untreated before their thyroid surgery.

This clonotype was obtained from a female donor with papillary thyroid cancer or a benign thyroid nodule (not recorded which). Some clones in this sample may be carry-over from other donors' samples. The V call is TRBV29-1, the J call TRBJ2-1; 9 nucleotides agree with TRBD2. Sequenced input: tumor tissue. The CDR3 DNA follows: TGCAGCGTTTTAGCGGGGGCCGGGGGTAATGAGCAGTTCTTC. The encoded protein is CSVLAGAGGNEQFF.